One sample yielded the 22 T cell receptor beta chains listed below, sequenced in a study of Ad26.COV2.S vaccination and SARS-CoV-2 variants. Measured with immunoSEQ multiplex PCR; TCRdb has only the in-frame clones, and not every one. This sample carries some 300,000 clones, just over 85% of them seen once, and the ten largest clones take around 1.9%. Treatment: 15 to 20 received Ad26.COV2.S at low or high dose, single or two shots; 5 received placebo; per-sample allocation not given. Sampling occurred on day 63 after the first vaccine or placebo injection. The material was peripheral blood, obtained in a trial of Ad26.COV2.S vaccine versus placebo. The receptors here all came from a person between 18 and 60 years old who received the Ad26.COV2.S COVID-19 vaccine or a placebo.

This clone has just one count. V gene TRBV6-5 combines with J gene TRBJ1-6; TRBD1 matches at 8 bases. The germline gives CDR1 MNHEY, CDR2 SVGAGI. The CDR3 has 13 amino acids. V dropped 8 bases and J dropped 7; count of bases not matched to a gene: 4. The CDR3 here is CASLDRENSPLHF. As DNA, the CDR3 is TGTGCCAGCTTGGACAGGGAGAATTCACCCCTCCACTTT.

This rearrangement joins TRBV3-1 (or the pseudogene TRBV3-2) to TRBJ1-3; 7 bases are shared with TRBD1. The CDR3 consists of 15 residues. In germline, CDR1 is LGHDT, CDR2 YNNKEL (reference sequence). Trimming removed 1 base from V and 0 bases from J; junction bases left unmatched: 0. The CDR3 bases are TGTGCCAGCAGCCAAGGGGACAGCTCTGGAAACACCATATATTTT. Translated: CASSQGDSSGNTIYF.

The chain joins TRBV10-3 to TRBJ2-7; D is unclear. The V gene's germline CDR1 is ENHRY and CDR2 SYGVKD. This CDR3 comprises 13 residues. V shed 0 bases and J shed 2 bases, with 5 bases lying between them. In DNA, the CDR3 is TGTGCCATCAGTGAGTCGGTAACCTACGAGCAGTACTTC. Its translation: CAISESVTYEQYF.

V usage is TRBV3-1 (or the pseudogene TRBV3-2) and J usage is TRBJ1-2; D remains unclear. Germline V gene data show CDR1 as LGHDT and CDR2 as YNNKEL (reference sequence). CDR3 length: 14 amino acids. V was trimmed by 4 bases and J by 4 bases, leaving 13 bases between them. The CDR3 loop reads CASSLGEAGYGYTF. In nucleotides, the CDR3 is TGTGCCAGCAGCCTCGGGGAGGCGGGCTATGGCTACACCTTC.

The sample holds one count of this clone. The CDR3 protein is CASSFPGANVLTF. CDR3 bases: TGTGCCAGCAGTTTTCCAGGGGCCAACGTCCTGACTTTC. The chain uses TRBV27 and TRBJ2-6, with no clear D. Trimming stripped 3 bases from V and 4 bases from J, with 4 bases between. CDR3 size: 13 residues. CDR1 is MNHEY and CDR2 is SMNVEV in the germline V gene (reference sequence).

The chain uses TRBV6-6 and TRBJ1-2, with 8 bases identical to TRBD1. With 6 bases clipped from V and 2 bases from J, the junction kept 8 bases outside the gene matches. Per the germline V gene, CDR1 is MNHNY and CDR2 is SVGAGI (reference sequence). This CDR3 has 15 residues. The CDR3 protein is CASSPGQGPNYGYTF. DNA for the CDR3: TGTGCCAGCAGCCCCGGACAGGGACCCAACTATGGCTACACCTTC.

The chain combines TRBV5-4 with TRBJ2-2, with D uncertain. The germline gives CDR1 SGHNT, CDR2 YYREEE (reference sequence). Trimming shortened V by 0 bases and J by 6 bases, and 15 bases separated the two germline ends. The length of the CDR3 is 16 residues. As DNA, the CDR3 is TGTGCCAGCAGCTTGGGGCGGACCCTGAATTCCGGGGAGCTGTTTTTT. Its translation: CASSLGRTLNSGELFF.

With respect to this clone: Other DNA sequences of this sample code for an identical CDR3. The V and J genes are TRBV5-1 and TRBJ1-4; D might be TRBD1 (6 bases). CDR1 SGHRS and CDR2 YFSETQ come from the germline V gene. The CDR3 has 14 residues. Trimming removed 0 bases at V and 7 bases at J, with 10 bases between. CDR3: CASSLAGVGEKLFF. Written as DNA, the CDR3 is TGCGCCAGCAGCTTGGCAGGGGTTGGTGAAAAACTGTTTTTT.

The chain recombines TRBV3-1 (or the pseudogene TRBV3-2) with TRBJ1-6; 7 nucleotides agree with TRBD1. V gave up 3 bases and J gave up 13 bases; unmatched junction bases: 6. The V gene's germline CDR1 is LGHDT and CDR2 YNNKEL (reference sequence). This CDR3 comprises 13 residues. CDR3 sequence reads: CASSQADRAPLHF. For the CDR3, the DNA is TGTGCCAGCAGCCAGGCAGACAGGGCCCCCCTCCACTTT.

As regards this clone: Other nucleotide sequences from this sample produce the same CDR3. The gene calls are TRBV18 and TRBJ2-5, with 9 bases identical to TRBD2. The junction had 0 bases not matched to a gene; V was cut back by 2 bases and J by 5 bases. Germline V CDR1 and CDR2: KGHSH, LQKENI. The CDR3 has 13 residues. In nucleotides, the CDR3 is TGTGCCAGCTCACCAGGACTAGCGGAGACCCAGTACTTC. Protein product: CASSPGLAETQYF.

The J gene is TRBJ2-5, the V gene TRBV30, with unresolved D. The CDR3 is 14 amino acids. Trimming pared 4 bases from V and 5 bases from J, leaving 17 bases between. CDR1 and CDR2 (germline): GTSNPN, SVGIG (reference sequence). The CDR3 nucleotides are TGTGCCTGGAATGGGCAGGTCCATGACGAGACCCAGTACTTC. Translated: CAWNGQVHDETQYF.

V usage is TRBV19 and J usage is TRBJ1-6, with D perhaps TRBD1 (6 bases). Trimming removed 10 bases from V and 9 bases from J, with 16 bases in between. The CDR3 is 13 residues long. Per germline, CDR1 LNHDA and CDR2 SQIVND (reference sequence). CDR3 bases: TGTGCCACCCAGGGAGGGGGAAGTTCACCCCTCCACTTT. Translation gives CATQGGGSSPLHF.

The rearrangement joins TRBV27 to TRBJ2-2, with D perhaps TRBD1 (5 bases). CDR1 and CDR2 (germline): MNHEY, SMNVEV (reference sequence). The V end was cut by 6 bases, the J end by 0 bases, with 8 bases between. This CDR3 has 14 residues. The DNA of the CDR3 is TGTGCCAGCAGAGCAGGGACGAACACCGGGGAGCTGTTTTTT. Its translation: CASRAGTNTGELFF.

V usage is TRBV7-2 and J usage is TRBJ1-2, with 7 bases aligning to TRBD1. The CDR3 consists of 15 residues. The ends lost 3 bases at V and 7 bases at J; junction bases unmatched: 11. Germline-derived CDR1 and CDR2 are SGHTA and FQGNSA. CDR3 region: CASSFNVGGASGYTF. The DNA for the CDR3 is TGTGCCAGCAGCTTTAACGTAGGGGGCGCGTCTGGCTACACCTTC.

This clone was seen a single time. CDR3 loop: CASSLQGGRSDTQYF. CDR3 sequence (DNA): TGTGCCAGCAGTTTACAGGGGGGCCGATCAGATACGCAGTATTTT. This chain uses TRBV27 with TRBJ2-3, with D tentatively TRBD1 (7 bases). The CDR3 contains 15 residues. Germline CDR1 and CDR2: MNHEY and SMNVEV (reference sequence). V was shortened by 2 bases and J by 4 bases, with 13 bases between the two germline ends.

J is TRBJ1-4 and V is TRBV30, with a weak D call TRBD1 (5 bases). Between the trimmed V and J ends, which lost 8 bases and 8 bases, there was a span of 21 bases. The length of the CDR3 is 14 residues. The germline CDR1 and CDR2 sequences are GTSNPN and SVGIG (reference sequence). Here the CDR3 DNA reads TGTGCCGCTTCTCTGGGACTCCAGGGCGAAAAACTGTTTTTT. Translated: CAASLGLQGEKLFF.

In its sample, this clone was seen a few times. V usage is TRBV10-3 and J usage is TRBJ1-2; TRBD1 matches 9 bases. The CDR3 covers 14 residues. Losses at the gene ends were 6 bases for V and 6 bases for J; bases not matched to a gene: 8. Looked up from germline, CDR1 is ENHRY and CDR2 is SYGVKD. The CDR3 protein is CAISGGTGNHGYTF. The CDR3 DNA reads as TGTGCCATCAGCGGCGGGACAGGGAATCATGGCTACACCTTC.

The rearrangement links TRBV2 to TRBJ1-2; possibly TRBD1 for D (5 bases). CDR3 length: 13 amino acids. Trimming removed 4 bases at V and 8 bases at J, with 14 bases between. Germline V gene data show CDR1 as SNHLY and CDR2 as FYNNEI. As DNA, the CDR3 is TGTGCCAGCAGTGGCCGGACAAGCGGGGGCTACACCTTC. Protein product: CASSGRTSGGYTF.

This clone has only a few counts. This chain links TRBV9 with TRBJ1-1, with D perhaps matching TRBD1 (5 bases). This CDR3 is built from 16 residues. Germline-derived CDR1 and CDR2 are SGDLS and YYNGEE. The V end lost 2 bases, the J end lost 5 bases, and 19 bases lay between the germline ends. CDR3: CASSVQTGTASTEAFF. DNA of the CDR3: TGTGCCAGCAGCGTCCAAACCGGGACGGCGAGTACTGAAGCTTTCTTT.

The chain employs TRBV7-8 and TRBJ2-7; tentative D call: TRBD1 (6 bases). Trimming took 5 bases from V and 5 from J, leaving 16 bases between them. This CDR3 region has 14 residues. CDR1 SGHVS and CDR2 FQNEAQ come from the germline V gene. The CDR3 DNA is TGTGCCAGCAGCGTACAGGGAGTAGTGAACGAGCAGTACTTC. Residues: CASSVQGVVNEQYF.

This chain uses TRBV30 with TRBJ1-2; D might be TRBD1 (6 bases). CDR1 GTSNPN and CDR2 SVGIG come from the germline V gene (reference sequence). The CDR3 has 14 amino acids. V lost 2 bases, J lost 5 bases, and 15 bases lay in between. The CDR3 DNA reads as TGTGCCTGGAGTTTGGTCGGGGGCGCATATGGCTACACCTTC. This translates into CAWSLVGGAYGYTF.

The V gene is TRBV19, the J gene TRBJ1-1; D ambiguous. V was trimmed by 3 bases and J by 3 bases, leaving 8 bases between them. This CDR3 has 13 residues. Germline lookup yields CDR1 LNHDA and CDR2 SQIVND (reference sequence). CDR3 bases: TGTGCCAGTAGTATGGCCCTGGACACTGAAGCTTTCTTT. Translated, it gives CASSMALDTEAFF.